Reported below is one T cell receptor beta chain. This record comes from a study of blood T cell repertoires in COVID-19. This table comes from immunoSEQ multiplex PCR, and its TCRdb copy is limited to in-frame clones, with some not included. The sample has 300,000 to 350,000 clones; roughly 90% are singletons. Material for sequencing was PBMCs or T cells enriched from blood (not recorded which). This clonotype was obtained from a woman aged 25 to 39 who had recovered from COVID-19.

The DNA of the CDR3 is TGTGCCAGCAGGGTAAGGGGGCGGGATGAGCAGTTCTTC. Translation: CASRVRGRDEQFF. The V call is TRBV12-3 or TRBV12-4, the J call TRBJ2-1; 7 nucleotides match TRBD1. The CDR3 has 13 residues. J gave up 8 bases and V 6 bases, and 7 bases lay outside the gene matches.